One sample yielded the 9 T cell receptor beta chains listed below, sequenced in a study of T cells in localized non-small cell lung cancer. Data came from immunoSEQ multiplex PCR; TCRdb stores just in-frame clones and leaves some out. In the table there are around 36,000 clones, more than 75% of which are singletons. The sample consisted of PBMCs, taken before any cancer treatment. These receptors all stem from a woman between 35 and 70 years old with stage II squamous cell lung carcinoma.

The chain joins TRBV9 to TRBJ2-7; D could derive from TRBD1 or TRBD2 (6 bases each). The CDR3 sequence is 16 residues long. The germline CDR1 and CDR2 sequences are SGDLS and YYNGEE. The germline V and J ends were trimmed by 0 bases and 3 bases, with 16 bases remaining between them. The CDR3 here is CASSVGGAVEVYEQYF. CDR3 DNA: TGTGCCAGCAGCGTAGGGGGGGCGGTTGAGGTCTACGAGCAGTACTTC.

The chain recombines TRBV11-3 with TRBJ2-3, with D hard to call. CDR1 SGHNT and CDR2 YENEEA come from the germline V gene. CDR3 length equals 12 residues. V lost 5 bases and J lost 4, with 7 bases in between. The CDR3 sequence is CASSPWADTQYF. CDR3 sequence (DNA): TGTGCCAGCAGCCCGTGGGCAGATACGCAGTATTTT.

V usage is TRBV4-2 and J usage is TRBJ1-6, with 7 bases aligning to TRBD1. CDR1 is LGHNA, CDR2 YNFKEQ, per germline. Germline trimming cut 5 bases from V and 8 bases from J; bases unmatched to any gene: 9. This CDR3 spans 15 amino acids. For the CDR3, the DNA is TGTGCCAGCAGCTTGGCAGGGGGTGTAGATTCACCCCTCCACTTT. It is translated as CASSLAGGVDSPLHF.

This chain connects TRBV18 to TRBJ2-1; D may be TRBD1 (6 bases). The CDR3 is 17 amino acids. V was pared by 3 bases and J by 3 bases, with 18 bases between. Per the germline V gene, CDR1 is KGHSH and CDR2 is LQKENI. The CDR3 DNA reads TGTGCCAGCTCACCGCGACCGAGGGACACCCACTACAATGAGCAGTTCTTC. Translated: CASSPRPRDTHYNEQFF.

This chain uses TRBV28 with TRBJ1-5; possible D gene TRBD1, 6 bases. The V and J ends lost 5 bases and 6 bases respectively, with 14 bases between them. This CDR3 has 14 residues. Per the germline V gene, CDR1 is MDHEN and CDR2 is SYDVKM. In DNA form, the CDR3 reads TGTGCCAGCAGTGTCTTTGGGGGCGGTCAGCCCCAGCATTTT. It yields the protein CASSVFGGGQPQHF. Full variable domain (remainder filled in from reference TRBV28 and TRBJ1-5): DVKVTQSSRYLVKRTGEKVFLECVQDMDHENMFWYRQDPGLGLRLIYFSYDVKMKEKGDIPEGYSVSREKKERFSLILESASTNQTSMYLCASSVFGGGQPQHFGDGTRLSIL.

This chain joins TRBV28 and TRBJ2-3, with D possibly being TRBD2 (6 bases). V lost 7 bases and J 2 bases, leaving 22 bases between the germline ends. CDR1 is MDHEN and CDR2 is SYDVKM in the germline V gene. CDR3 length: 17 amino acids. The CDR3 region has the DNA TGTGCCAGCACCCTAGGAGGGGAGTGGCTCACCACAGATACGCAGTATTTT. This encodes CASTLGGEWLTTDTQYF.

The chain couples TRBV6-1 to TRBJ1-3; D unresolved. Germline V gene data show CDR1 as MNHNS and CDR2 as SASEGT. This CDR3 is built from 16 residues. Trimming cost V 2 bases and J 4 bases, with 15 bases left between them. For the CDR3, the DNA is TGTGCCAGCAGTGAATTGCTGGGCTCGGGAGGAAACACCATATATTTT. The encoded protein is CASSELLGSGGNTIYF.

The chain has TRBV6-5 and TRBJ1-5, with TRBD1 matching over 7 bases. Germline V lookup: CDR1 MNHEY, CDR2 SVGAGI. The CDR3 runs to 15 residues. V was clipped by 0 bases and J by 3 bases; unmatched bases: 2. CDR3 bases: TGTGCCAGCAGTTACTCGACAGGGTCCAATCAGCCCCAGCATTTT. Translation: CASSYSTGSNQPQHF.

The J gene is TRBJ1-6, the V gene TRBV6-1; 7 bases are shared with TRBD1. V was pared by 4 bases and J by 2 bases, with 8 bases of the junction left unmatched. This CDR3 contains 17 residues. In germline, CDR1 is MNHNS, CDR2 SASEGT. The DNA for the CDR3 is TGTGCCAGCAGTGGGGGTAAGACAGGGACCTATAATTCACCCCTCCACTTT. It encodes CASSGGKTGTYNSPLHF.